This entry is about one T cell receptor beta chain. Germline-derived CDR1 and CDR2 are LNHDA and SQIVND (reference sequence). V trimming: 5 bases; J trimming: 0 bases; junction bases outside the gene matches: 4. This CDR3 is 16 amino acids long. These data are taken from a study of control samples from healthy donors and cancer patients. TCRdb keeps only in-frame clones here, not all; method: immunoSEQ multiplex PCR. The repertoire holds about 130,000 clones, with 90% to 95% as singletons. Source material: PBMCs. The V call is TRBV19, the J call TRBJ1-5; 10 bases align to TRBD1. The receptor's source is a man between 60 and 75 years old with colorectal cancer. The CDR3 reads CASSLGQGSSNQPQHF. The CDR3 DNA sequence: TGTGCCAGTAGTTTGGGACAGGGGAGTAGCAATCAGCCCCAGCATTTT.